The 4 T cell receptor beta chains below come from one sample, sequenced in a study of blood T cell repertoires in COVID-19 (dated by TCRdb to 2018 to 2021). To prepare the library, the immunoSEQ multiplex PCR assay was applied. The clones in this table, taken by TCRdb from immuneACCESS, are in-frame only. Not every clone is retained; where verified, under half of the shortfall comes from an unresolved V gene, and the cause of the rest is unknown. The sample table contains approximately 300,000 clones; only one count was recorded for 70% to 90% of them. The ten largest clones capture around 6% of the sample. The sequencing sample was made of PBMCs or T cells enriched from blood (not recorded which). These receptors originate from a woman aged 25 to 39 who had recovered from COVID-19.

The genes are TRBV12-3 or TRBV12-4 and TRBJ1-1; D unresolved. The CDR3 is made up of 12 amino acids. The V end was cut by 5 bases, the J end by 4 bases, with 8 bases between. This chain's CDR3 is CASSHRGTEAFF. DNA for the CDR3: TGTGCCAGCAGTCATCGCGGCACTGAAGCTTTCTTT.

The chain uses TRBV6-6 and TRBJ1-6, with D possibly matching TRBD1 (5 bases). This CDR3 contains 13 residues. The germline V and J ends were trimmed by 7 bases and 6 bases, with 10 bases remaining between them. Per germline, CDR1 MNHNY and CDR2 SVGAGI (reference sequence). This CDR3 reads CASTSQGNSPLHF. The CDR3 DNA reads as TGTGCCAGCACCTCCCAGGGTAATTCACCCCTCCACTTT.

This chain uses TRBV2 with TRBJ2-3; tentative D call: TRBD1 (6 bases). Trimming pared 4 bases from V and 4 bases from J, leaving 12 bases between. Germline V CDR1 and CDR2: SNHLY, FYNNEI. CDR3 length: 14 amino acids. As DNA, the CDR3 is TGTGCCAGCAGTGTTGGCAGGGGACCAGATACGCAGTATTTT. The encoded protein is CASSVGRGPDTQYF.

This clone was counted only a few times. The V call is TRBV5-1, the J call TRBJ1-1, with D hard to call. Germline CDR1 is SGHRS and CDR2 is YFSETQ. The CDR3 is 12 amino acids. Trimming took 4 bases from V and 5 from J, leaving 9 bases between them. This CDR3 is CASSQVGTEAFF. The CDR3 DNA reads as TGCGCCAGCAGCCAAGTCGGGACTGAAGCTTTCTTT.